The 12 T cell receptor beta chains below all came from one sample that was sequenced in a study of cytomegalovirus exposure and HLA in healthy donors. Measured with immunoSEQ multiplex PCR; TCRdb has only the in-frame clones, and not every one. The repertoire has 100,000 to 120,000 clones, about nine tenths of them found once; the top ten carry over 1.5%. The sequencing input was PBMCs. The receptors originated from a young woman in good health and CMV-seronegative.

CDR3 bases: TGTGCCTGGTTTTCCGAGATTCACTCTGGAAACACCATATATTTT. As protein: CAWFSEIHSGNTIYF. This chain connects TRBV30 to TRBJ1-3; D not resolved. The CDR3 is 15 residues long. Looked up from germline, CDR1 is GTSNPN and CDR2 is SVGIG (reference sequence). V lost 5 bases and J lost 0, with 14 bases in between.

The rearrangement links TRBV10-3 to TRBJ2-3; no firm D call. The CDR3 consists of 12 residues. V was shortened by 5 bases and J by 3 bases, with 6 bases between the two germline ends. Germline V gives CDR1 ENHRY, CDR2 SYGVKD. CDR3 nucleotide sequence: TGTGCCATCAGTTACCGGACAGATACGCAGTATTTT. Protein: CAISYRTDTQYF.

The DNA for the CDR3 is TGCGCCAGCAGCGACGTGACTGCTAGGTATGGCTACACCTTC. This gives the protein CASSDVTARYGYTF. This chain joins TRBV4-1 and TRBJ1-2; D call uncertain. V lost 5 bases and J 5 bases, leaving 15 bases between the germline ends. Germline V lookup: CDR1 MGHRA, CDR2 YSYEKL. This CDR3 is 14 amino acids long.

V gene TRBV6-5 combines with J gene TRBJ1-3; possible D gene TRBD1, 6 bases. The length of the CDR3 is 15 residues. Trimming removed 0 bases at V and 4 bases at J, with 10 bases between. From germline, CDR1 is MNHEY and CDR2 SVGAGI. CDR3: CASSYSWGLGNTIYF. The CDR3 bases are TGTGCCAGCAGTTACTCGTGGGGGCTCGGAAACACCATATATTTT.

The chain recombines TRBV7-6 with TRBJ2-1, with 8 nucleotides matching TRBD2. The length of the CDR3 is 14 residues. The trim removed 7 bases at V and 4 bases at J, leaving 6 bases unmatched. Germline V gene data show CDR1 as SGHVS and CDR2 as FNYEAQ. The CDR3 sequence: CASTFGGGYNEQFF. CDR3 bases: TGTGCCAGCACCTTCGGGGGGGGATACAATGAGCAGTTCTTC.

The chain joins TRBV28 to TRBJ1-1; D might be TRBD1 (6 bases). Germline CDR1 is MDHEN and CDR2 is SYDVKM. The length of the CDR3 is 14 residues. Trimming removed 7 bases from V and 0 bases from J, with 12 bases in between. CDR3 in amino acids: CASNEDSLNTEAFF. For the CDR3, the DNA is TGTGCCAGCAATGAGGACAGCTTGAACACTGAAGCTTTCTTT.

In this sample, this clone turned up a few times. The J gene is TRBJ1-2, the V gene TRBV6-4, with 7 positions matching TRBD1. The CDR3 extends over 14 amino acids. Germline V gene sequence: CDR1 MRHNA, CDR2 SNTAGT. The V gene end was trimmed by 5 bases and the J gene end by 5 bases; junction bases not matched to a gene: 8. CDR3 in amino acids: CASSQDRTSYGYTF. For the CDR3, the DNA is TGTGCCAGCAGTCAGGACAGGACTTCATATGGCTACACCTTC.

This rearrangement joins TRBV6-1 to TRBJ2-7, with D perhaps TRBD1 (5 bases). Germline V gene sequence: CDR1 MNHNS, CDR2 SASEGT. This CDR3 is built from 13 residues. With 7 bases removed from V and 4 bases from J, the gap between germline ends came to 14 bases. CDR3 DNA: TGTGCCAGCATTCGGAAGGGGTCTTACGAGCAGTACTTC. Its translation is CASIRKGSYEQYF.

The chain recombines TRBV2 with TRBJ2-7, with 10 bases identical to TRBD1. The V gene's germline CDR1 is SNHLY and CDR2 FYNNEI. This CDR3 comprises 14 residues. V shed 8 bases, J shed 3 bases, and the junction held 7 bases outside the gene matches. The DNA of the CDR3 is TGTGCCAGCCTCCGGGACAGGGGCGGCTACGAGCAGTACTTC. Encoded protein: CASLRDRGGYEQYF.

Here the CDR3 DNA reads TGTGCCACCAGCAGAGCGTCCAGGGGATCTTTAGGCTACACCTTC. It specifies CATSRASRGSLGYTF. The chain joins TRBV15 to TRBJ1-2; D possibly corresponds to TRBD1 (6 bases). There are 15 residues in the CDR3. With 1 base removed from V and 8 bases from J, the gap between germline ends came to 17 bases. CDR1 LNHNV and CDR2 YYDKDF come from the germline V gene (reference sequence).

The rearrangement links TRBV5-1 to TRBJ2-5; TRBD1 matches 9 bases. Trimming took 4 bases from V and 4 from J; bases not matched to a gene: 14. The germline gives CDR1 SGHRS, CDR2 YFSETQ. The CDR3 sequence is 17 residues long. The CDR3, as DNA: TGCGCCAGCAGCGCTACAGGGGGCATTTTAATCGGAGAGACCCAGTACTTC. Protein sequence: CASSATGGILIGETQYF. Full variable domain (rest looked up from reference TRBV5-1 and TRBJ2-5): KAGVTQTPRYLIKTRGQQVTLSCSPISGHRSVSWYQQTPGQGLQFLFEYFSETQRNKGNFPGRFSGRQFSNSRSEMNVSTLELGDSALYLCASSATGGILIGETQYFGPGTRLLVL.

The chain links TRBV5-1 to TRBJ2-3, with 14 nucleotides matching TRBD2. The CDR3 is 17 amino acids. CDR1 SGHRS and CDR2 YFSETQ come from the germline V gene. The V segment lost 3 bases and the J segment 5 bases; nucleotides outside the gene matches: 8. The CDR3 DNA reads TGCGCCAGCAGCTACTCTCCGGGGACTAGCGGGGGAGATACGCAGTATTTT. Translating it yields CASSYSPGTSGGDTQYF.